This TCR beta chain appears in the sequencing data of a study of blood T cell repertoires in COVID-19. Study details: COVID-19 samples collected from the United States, Italy and Spain covered acute and convalescent phases. T cells, B-cell-depleted T cells, or PBMCs supplied cDNA or gDNA.

The repertoire was sequenced with immunoSEQ multiplex PCR; TCRdb's copy has only in-frame clones and lacks some. The profile shows over 200,000 clones, 70% to 90% of them singletons. This clone was counted once. The CDR3 contains 10 residues. CDR1 is GTSNPN and CDR2 is SVGIG in the germline V gene (reference sequence). The V and J ends lost 7 bases and 2 bases respectively, with 5 bases between them. The chain uses TRBV30 and TRBJ2-5; D not certain. Input material: peripheral blood. This TCR derives from a man aged 40-50 years with acute or convalescent COVID-19. The CDR3 coding sequence is TGTGCCTACGGGCAAGAGACCCAGTACTTC. It encodes CAYGQETQYF.